This is a list of T cell receptor beta chains from one sample in a study of shared clonotypes between healthy human individuals. The data were produced by immunoSEQ multiplex PCR, yet TCRdb's version contains in-frame clones alone and is incomplete. The table has approximately 1.5 million clones, roughly 98% seen once; the top ten hold around 0.45%. The source material was naive CD4+ T cells sorted from blood. These receptors were obtained from a man aged 25 to 45 in good health. The CDR3 runs from the conserved cysteine through the conserved F or W. Fields, in order: clone size, D gene, V gene, J gene, CDR3 protein, CDR3 DNA. A D gene is named only where the DNA matches it firmly. The size entry is marked missing in some rows and otherwise reads once, few, many or a size class.

NA	NA	TRBV2	TRBJ2-7	CASSEGHQYEQYF	TGTGCCAGCAGTGAAGGACACCAATACGAGCAGTACTTC
NA	NA	TRBV27	TRBJ2-5	CASSSPPSGTQYF	TGTGCCAGCAGTTCTCCTCCATCCGGGACCCAGTACTTC
NA	TRBD1	TRBV5-1	TRBJ2-1	CASSALTRGTGGYNEQFF	TGCGCCAGCAGCGCCCTCACTAGGGGGACAGGGGGATACAATGAGCAGTTCTTC
NA	NA	TRBV9	TRBJ1-2	CASSAIGASSADGYTF	TGTGCCAGCAGCGCGATCGGGGCTTCATCAGCGGATGGCTACACCTTC
NA	TRBD2	TRBV7-2	TRBJ2-7	CASRRTSGRGNPYEQYF	TGTGCCAGCAGGCGGACTAGCGGGAGGGGGAACCCCTACGAGCAGTACTTC
NA	TRBD2	TRBV27	TRBJ2-1	CASSFGLGNYNEQFF	TGTGCCAGCAGTTTCGGACTAGGGAATTACAATGAGCAGTTCTTC
NA	NA	TRBV18	TRBJ1-3	CASSEGFSGNTIYF	TGTGCCAGCTCGGAGGGCTTCTCTGGAAACACCATATATTTT
NA	NA	TRBV28	TRBJ1-1	CASRPGGSDTEAFF	TGTGCCAGCAGACCGGGGGGTTCAGACACTGAAGCTTTCTTT
NA	TRBD2	TRBV11-2	TRBJ2-3	CASSFSGDSTDTQYF	TGTGCCAGCAGCTTTAGCGGGGACAGCACAGATACGCAGTATTTT
NA	NA	TRBV19	TRBJ2-1	CASGLRGRGGNEQFF	TGTGCCAGTGGGTTGCGGGGCAGGGGCGGGAATGAGCAGTTCTTC
NA	TRBD1	TRBV30	TRBJ2-1	CACTRDSSYNEQFF	TGTGCCTGTACCCGGGACAGCTCCTACAATGAGCAGTTCTTC
NA	NA	TRBV10-1	TRBJ2-2	CASSESRQIGELFF	TGCGCCAGCAGTGAGTCGAGGCAGATCGGGGAGCTGTTTTTT
NA	NA	TRBV5-1	TRBJ1-3	CASSWTFGTGNTIYF	TGCGCCAGCAGCTGGACCTTTGGGACTGGAAACACCATATATTTT
NA	NA	TRBV6-4	TRBJ1-2	CASSPEATVRYGYTF	TGTGCCAGCAGCCCTGAGGCGACAGTACGGTATGGCTACACCTTC
once	TRBD1	TRBV9	TRBJ1-5	CASSQGQGPYQPQHF	TGTGCCAGCAGCCAGGGACAGGGGCCCTATCAGCCCCAGCATTTT
NA	NA	TRBV5-4	TRBJ2-3	CASSLSAAPGGADTQYF	TGTGCCAGCAGCTTGTCCGCGGCCCCCGGAGGCGCAGATACGCAGTATTTT
NA	NA	TRBV6-5	TRBJ2-7	CASSPTQGSPYEQYF	TGTGCCAGCAGTCCCACCCAGGGCTCGCCCTACGAGCAGTACTTC
NA	TRBD2	TRBV25-1	TRBJ2-7	CASRRAGLAYEQYF	TGTGCCAGCAGGCGAGCGGGATTAGCCTACGAGCAGTACTTC
NA	TRBD2	TRBV18	TRBJ2-7	CASSPRAGGSYEQYF	TGTGCCAGCTCACCGCGGGCCGGGGGGTCCTACGAGCAGTACTTC
NA	NA	TRBV9	TRBJ2-5	CASSVEWGQETQYF	TGTGCCAGCAGCGTCGAGTGGGGGCAAGAGACCCAGTACTTC
NA	NA	TRBV14	TRBJ2-5	CASSHPWETQYF	TGTGCCAGCAGCCACCCGTGGGAGACCCAGTACTTC
NA	NA	TRBV9	TRBJ2-2	CASSPQQGSGELFF	TGTGCCAGCAGCCCCCAACAGGGTTCCGGGGAGCTGTTTTTT
NA	NA	TRBV9	TRBJ2-2	CASSVGVRNTGELFF	TGTGCCAGCAGCGTAGGGGTCCGTAACACCGGGGAGCTGTTTTTT
NA	NA	TRBV12-5	TRBJ2-3	CASGLVNQWADTQYF	TGTGCTAGTGGTTTGGTAAACCAGTGGGCAGATACGCAGTATTTT
NA	NA	TRBV7-2	TRBJ1-5	CASSLIGSNQPQHF	TGTGCCAGCAGCTTAATTGGATCCAATCAGCCCCAGCATTTT
NA	TRBD2	TRBV11-2	TRBJ2-5	CASRSWGGLQETQYF	TGTGCCAGCAGATCATGGGGGGGACTTCAAGAGACCCAGTACTTC
NA	NA	TRBV5-1	TRBJ2-3	CASSLIGQLGTDTQYF	TGCGCCAGCAGCTTGATTGGCCAGTTAGGCACAGATACGCAGTATTTT
NA	NA	TRBV2	TRBJ2-3	CAIRRDLSTDTQYF	TGTGCCATCAGACGGGACCTAAGCACAGATACGCAGTATTTT
NA	TRBD1	TRBV29-1	TRBJ1-2	CSAGEGQGGGYTF	TGCAGCGCTGGGGAGGGACAGGGCGGTGGCTACACCTTC
NA	NA	TRBV20-1	TRBJ2-7	CSAHIGYEQYF	TGCAGTGCACACATCGGCTACGAGCAGTACTTC
once	TRBD1	TRBV5-6	TRBJ2-4	CASSAGQGARDIQYF	TGTGCCAGCAGCGCAGGACAGGGGGCTAGGGACATTCAGTACTTC
once	TRBD1	TRBV29-1	TRBJ2-7	CSVASQGALSGQYF	TGCAGCGTTGCCTCACAGGGGGCCTTGTCAGGGCAGTACTTC
NA	NA	TRBV7-9	TRBJ2-1	CASSLRAATKQFF	TGTGCCAGCAGCTTACGGGCGGCGACGAAGCAGTTCTTC
NA	TRBD1	TRBV2	TRBJ1-4	CASSRDRGWEKLFF	TGTGCCAGCAGTCGGGACAGGGGATGGGAAAAACTGTTTTTT
NA	TRBD1	TRBV18	TRBJ2-7	CASSPRTGAVNEQYF	TGTGCCAGCTCACCGAGGACAGGGGCCGTCAACGAGCAGTACTTC
NA	TRBD1	TRBV6-1	TRBJ1-1	CASIKTGSVTEAFF	TGTGCCAGCATTAAGACAGGGTCGGTCACTGAAGCTTTCTTT
NA	NA	TRBV23-1	TRBJ1-1	CASSRRVGAFF	TGCGCCAGCAGTCGGAGGGTAGGGGCTTTCTTT
NA	TRBD1	TRBV6-5	TRBJ2-7	CASSHPGGYEQYF	TGTGCCAGCAGTCACCCAGGGGGCTACGAGCAGTACTTC
NA	TRBD2	TRBV25-1	TRBJ2-7	CASSGPGRNYEQYF	TGTGCCAGCAGTGGCCCCGGGAGGAACTACGAGCAGTACTTC
NA	NA	TRBV9	TRBJ2-7	CASGNSYEQYF	TGTGCCAGCGGTAATTCCTACGAGCAGTACTTC
NA	TRBD2	TRBV11-2	TRBJ2-7	CASSPRRVGGRSYEQYF	TGTGCCAGCAGCCCCCGAAGAGTGGGAGGGCGCTCCTACGAGCAGTACTTC
NA	NA	TRBV10-3	TRBJ1-5	CAISARGGAFNQPQHF	TGTGCCATCAGTGCGCGGGGGGGGGCTTTCAATCAGCCCCAGCATTTT
NA	TRBD2	TRBV5-1	TRBJ2-3	CASNPLAGGTDTQYF	TGCGCCAGCAACCCACTAGCGGGAGGCACAGATACGCAGTATTTT
NA	NA	TRBV11-2	TRBJ2-1	CASSLTVLAVNEQFF	TGTGCCAGCAGCTTAACGGTCCTAGCCGTCAATGAGCAGTTCTTC
NA	NA	TRBV2	TRBJ2-2	CASSVEQTGELFF	TGTGCCAGCAGTGTGGAACAGACCGGGGAGCTGTTTTTT
NA	NA	TRBV29-1	TRBJ2-4	CSVEVSDGGNIQYF	TGCAGCGTTGAAGTGAGCGATGGGGGAAACATTCAGTACTTC
NA	TRBD1	TRBV2	TRBJ2-7	CASTGTGRSYEQYF	TGTGCCAGCACCGGGACAGGTCGCTCCTACGAGCAGTACTTC
NA	NA	TRBV11-3	TRBJ2-3	CASSPGSCSTDTQYF	TGTGCCAGCAGCCCAGGAAGCTGCAGCACAGATACGCAGTATTTT
once	TRBD1	TRBV11-3	TRBJ2-6	CASSLGAGTGVSGANVLTF	TGTGCCAGCAGCTTAGGAGCCGGGACAGGGGTATCTGGGGCCAACGTCCTGACTTTC
NA	NA	TRBV2	TRBJ2-5	CASSLAGWETQYF	TGTGCCAGCAGTCTGGCCGGGTGGGAGACCCAGTACTTC
NA	NA	TRBV7-8	TRBJ1-5	CASSPRAWVLYSNQPQHF	TGTGCCAGCAGCCCGAGGGCGTGGGTGCTGTATAGCAATCAGCCCCAGCATTTT
NA	NA	TRBV5-1	TRBJ1-1	CASSLTGFGTEAFF	TGCGCCAGCAGCTTGACGGGGTTTGGCACTGAAGCTTTCTTT
NA	NA	TRBV6-1	TRBJ2-7	CASSLSLVEQYF	TGTGCCAGCAGTCTTAGCCTGGTCGAGCAGTACTTC
NA	NA	TRBV5-1	TRBJ1-1	CASSSKANTEAFF	TGCGCCAGCAGCTCCAAAGCAAACACTGAAGCTTTCTTT
NA	NA	TRBV29-1	TRBJ2-7	CSVRVVYEQYF	TGCAGCGTTAGGGTGGTCTACGAGCAGTACTTC
NA	NA	TRBV10-1	TRBJ2-3	CASSSSPHADTQYF	TGCGCCAGCTCCTCCAGCCCGCATGCAGATACGCAGTATTTT
NA	NA	TRBV19	TRBJ1-5	CASSIVDQARRGLKYSNQPQHF	TGTGCCAGTAGTATAGTAGATCAGGCTCGAAGGGGCCTAAAATATAGCAATCAGCCCCAGCATTTT
NA	TRBD1	TRBV6-5	TRBJ2-7	CASSYSTGTAYEQYF	TGTGCCAGCAGTTACTCGACAGGGACGGCCTACGAGCAGTACTTC